Presented here are 21 T cell receptor beta chains from one specimen sequenced in a study of tumor-infiltrating lymphocytes in primary liver carcinoma. Between roughly 20 and 30 mg of unsorted bulk tissue served as the source from which RNA and DNA were co-extracted. Priming with a constant-region primer yielded TCR beta cDNA from 400 to 550 ng total RNA. Three rounds of nested multiplex PCR with slightly modified ARM-PCR produced TCR beta libraries. Amplification in the first two PCR rounds was performed using TRBV1-TRBV30 forward primers and a C-beta reverse primer for 10 cycles each. TCRdb re-called the multiplex PCR reads with MiXCR, one entry per CDR3 protein. The sample lists 45,000 or so distinct CDR3 sequences, approximately 71% occurring once. The sequenced sample consisted of tumor-adjacent normal liver tissue. These receptors all stem from a woman aged 30 to 39 with primary liver carcinoma and hepatitis B virus infection.

A word on this clonotype: An end of the junction does not agree with germline; a read error may underlie this. The gene calls are TRBV11-1 and TRBJ1-1; possibly TRBD1 for D (5 bases). The germline gives CDR1 SGHAT, CDR2 FQDESV (reference sequence). The CDR3 contains 14 residues. CDR3 protein: CASSSGQGCTEAFF. CDR3 coding DNA: TGTGCCAGCAGCTCCGGGCAGGGCTGCACTGAAGCCTTCTTT.

Concerning this clonotype itself: The missing conserved phenylalanine or tryptophan at the end of this CDR3 makes a read error likely. The chain employs TRBV6-2 or TRBV6-3 and TRBJ2-5, with 7 bases lining up with TRBD1. Germline V gene lookup returns CDR1 MNHEY and CDR2 SVGEGT. J gave up 3 bases and V 6 bases, and 10 bases lay outside the gene matches. The CDR3 covers 15 residues. CDR3 coding DNA: TGTGCCAGCAGATCTATCACAGGGGTGGAAGAGACCCAGTACTTA. Amino acids: CASRSITGVEETQYL.

Note on this clonotype: This likely comes from a read error, as the CDR3 has no conserved phenylalanine or tryptophan at its end. The DNA is omitted, as the CDR3 cannot be located on it reliably, and the CDR3 follows TCRdb's listing. The chain is built from TRBV11-2 and TRBJ2-7; the table's D call, TRBD2, was not checked against the DNA. A total of 14 residues make up the CDR3, ends included. Germline V gene lookup returns CDR1 SGHAT and CDR2 FQNNGV. CDR3 residues: CASSPIAGVKDQYS.

This clonotype occurred many times. The V call is TRBV28, the J call TRBJ2-7, with 8 bases identical to TRBD2. CDR1 and CDR2 (germline): MDHEN, SYDVKM. The junction had 6 bases not matched to a gene; V was cut back by 6 bases and J by 2 bases. The CDR3 contains 14 residues. The chain's CDR3 is CASSSGLAPYEQYF. The CDR3 DNA reads TGTGCCAGCAGCTCCGGACTAGCTCCCTACGAGCAGTACTTC.

V usage is TRBV11-2 and J usage is TRBJ1-2; maybe TRBD1 (5 bases). Germline V gene sequence: CDR1 SGHAT, CDR2 FQNNGV. The CDR3 is 13 residues long. The DNA of the CDR3 is TGTTCCATCACTCGGGGGGGGGGTGGACGCTACACCTTC. Protein product: CSITRGGGGRYTF.

Concerning this clonotype itself: This sequence may be a read error, since a much larger clone differs from it by one base. The rearrangement uses TRBV2 and TRBJ2-7; 10 nucleotides match TRBD2. V lost 8 bases and J lost 3; bases outside the gene matches: 4. The CDR3 loop spans 13 amino acids. Germline CDR1 SNHLY, CDR2 FYNNEI. CDR3 in amino acids: CASGWTSGYEQYF. CDR3 sequence (DNA): TGTGCCAGCGGGTGGACTAGCGGCTACGAGCAGTACTTC.

This clonotype came up once. The junction shows a germline mismatch at one end, possibly a read error. The chain is built from TRBV4-3 and TRBJ1-2; D gene ambiguous. The V gene's germline CDR1 is LGHNA and CDR2 YSLEER. This CDR3 is built from 14 residues. In nucleotides, the CDR3 is TGCGCCAGCAGCGCCGAGTTGGAGATCTGTGGCTTCACCTTC. It translates to CASSAELEICGFTF.

This clonotype was seen only once. Relative to the germline gene, one junction end is altered; a read error may explain this. The rearrangement links TRBV4-1 to TRBJ2-1; D is ambiguous. The CDR3 is 13 amino acids. Germline V gene data show CDR1 as MGHRA and CDR2 as YSYEKL. CDR3 nucleotides: TGTGCCATCAGTTACGGCTTCAACAATGAGCAGTTCTTC. Amino acids: CAISYGFNNEQFF.

The gene calls are TRBV7-9 and TRBJ2-1; D is ambiguous. The germline V and J ends were trimmed by 8 bases and 7 bases, with 15 bases remaining between them. The germline V gene has CDR1 SEHNR and CDR2 FQNEAQ (reference sequence). The CDR3 has 13 residues. The CDR3 DNA follows: TGTGCCAGCTACGGGCCCCCCGATAATGAGCAGTTCTTC. It yields the protein CASYGPPDNEQFF.

Details on this clonotype: One end of the junction varies from germline; a read error may be responsible. The V and J genes are TRBV6-5 and TRBJ2-7; weak D call: TRBD2 (5 bases). The CDR3 runs to 13 residues. Germline V gene data show CDR1 as MNHEY and CDR2 as SVGAGI. The CDR3 DNA follows: TGTGCCAGCAGTTCCGGGGATACCTACGAGCAGTACTTT. This gives the protein CASSSGDTYEQYF.

Details on this clonotype: One junction end disagrees with the germline gene, perhaps due to a read error. The genes are TRBV6-5 and TRBJ2-7, with 10 nucleotides matching TRBD1. The germline CDR1 and CDR2 sequences are MNHEY and SVGAGI. CDR3 length: 15 residues. The CDR3 DNA reads as TGTGCCAGCAGTTTGGGGACAGGGGATGCCTTCGAGCATTACTTC. Its protein is CASSLGTGDAFEHYF.

With respect to this clonotype: A read error may account for a junction end that differs from germline. The chain couples TRBV11-1 to TRBJ2-7, with D unclear. The V gene's germline CDR1 is SGHAT and CDR2 FQDESV (reference sequence). The length of the CDR3 is 13 residues. CDR3 amino acids: CASSLGYHREQYF. The CDR3, as DNA: TGTGCAAGCAGCTTAGGGTACCACCGCGAGCAGTACTTC.

This rearrangement joins TRBV7-8 to TRBJ2-3; 7 positions match TRBD1. The J segment lost 5 bases and the V segment lost 2 bases, leaving 13 bases of the junction unmatched. The length of the CDR3 is 17 residues. Germline assignment: CDR1 SGHVS and CDR2 FQNEAQ. The CDR3 reads CASSLPWDRGAIDTQYF. The CDR3 coding sequence is TGTGCCAGCAGCTTACCCTGGGACAGAGGGGCGATAGATACGCAGTATTTT. Together with reference TRBV7-8 and TRBJ2-3, the CDR3 gives the full variable domain: GAGVSQSPRYKVAKRGQDVALRCDPISGHVSLFWYQQALGQGPEFLTYFQNEAQLDKSGLPSDRFFAERPEGSVSTLKIQRTQQEDSAVYLCASSLPWDRGAIDTQYFGPGTRLTVL.

With regard to this clonotype: Mismatch with germline at one junction end may stem from a read error. J is TRBJ2-7 and V is TRBV28; TRBD1 matches at 8 bases. Germline assignment: CDR1 MDHEN and CDR2 SYDVKM. CDR3 size: 16 residues. The CDR3 DNA follows: TGTGCCATCAGCCCGACCGGGACAGGCTACTCCTACGAACAGTACTTC. Amino acid sequence: CAISPTGTGYSYEQYF.

As to this clonotype: The junction differs from germline at one of its ends, possibly a read error. This chain links TRBV6-2 or TRBV6-3 with TRBJ2-1; 13 bases are a match to TRBD2. The CDR3 consists of 16 residues. Germline CDR1 MNHEY, CDR2 SVGEGT. CDR3 sequence: CANSLWTSGGQFEQFF. CDR3 nucleotides: TGTGCCAACAGTCTCTGGACTAGCGGGGGACAGTTCGAGCAGTTCTTC.

Concerning this clonotype: The junction shows a germline mismatch at one end, possibly a read error. This chain links TRBV4-1 with TRBJ2-1; 13 bases fit TRBD2. CDR3 length: 18 residues. Germline CDR1 and CDR2: MGHRA and YSYEKL. CDR3 coding DNA: TGCGCCAGTAGCCAAGGCACTACTAGCGGGAGGGTATACAATGAGCAGCTCTTC. It encodes CASSQGTTSGRVYNEQLF.

The V gene is TRBV6-2 or TRBV6-3, the J gene TRBJ2-3; 8 bases map to TRBD2. The CDR3 is 23 residues long. The germline CDR1 and CDR2 sequences are MNHEY and SVGEGT. V trimming: 5 bases; J trimming: 8 bases; junction bases outside the gene matches: 36. CDR3: CASSDRPGKRESTLNAGGTTQYF. The CDR3 region has the DNA TGTGCCAGCAGTGATCGGCCGGGGAAGCGGGAGTCCACCCTCAACGCCGGCGGGACTACGCAGTATTTT.

Notes on this clonotype: As the CDR3 is not closed by the conserved phenylalanine or tryptophan, this likely results from a read error. The limits of the CDR3 on the DNA are not certain, so only TCRdb's listed CDR3 is given. The chain uses TRBV6-5 and TRBJ1-6. Germline V gives CDR1 MNHEY, CDR2 SVGAGI. The CDR3 adds up to 16 amino acids, both ends counted. The CDR3 sequence is CASSKQSAIYNSPLHL.

As regards this clonotype: Germline and junction disagree at one end, which may indicate a read error. The chain recombines TRBV6-1 with TRBJ2-1; TRBD2 matches 8 bases. The CDR3 has 16 amino acids. Germline V gives CDR1 MNHNS, CDR2 SASEGT. In DNA form, the CDR3 reads TGTGCCAGCACTGTATCGCTAGCGGGTCTAGCGTATGAGCAGTTATTC. Translating gives CASTVSLAGLAYEQLF.

Concerning this clonotype itself: One end of the junction is discordant with germline, which a read error may explain. The V and J genes are TRBV6-2 or TRBV6-3 and TRBJ2-7; D is undetermined. The germline gives CDR1 MNHEY, CDR2 SVGEGT. The CDR3 runs to 14 residues. CDR3 sequence: CASSYSGSSEEQCF. CDR3 DNA sequence: TGTGCCAGCAGTTACTCGGGATCTTCCGAAGAGCAGTGCTTC.

A word on this clonotype: At one of its ends the junction is not consistent with the germline gene, which may arise from a read error. The chain employs TRBV4-1 and TRBJ2-1; possibly TRBD2 for D (5 bases). The length of the CDR3 is 15 residues. CDR1 and CDR2 (germline): MGHRA, YSYEKL. The CDR3 DNA reads TGCGCCAGCAGCCCATGGGTTAGTGGGAGTAATGAGCACTTCTTC. Translation gives CASSPWVSGSNEHFF.